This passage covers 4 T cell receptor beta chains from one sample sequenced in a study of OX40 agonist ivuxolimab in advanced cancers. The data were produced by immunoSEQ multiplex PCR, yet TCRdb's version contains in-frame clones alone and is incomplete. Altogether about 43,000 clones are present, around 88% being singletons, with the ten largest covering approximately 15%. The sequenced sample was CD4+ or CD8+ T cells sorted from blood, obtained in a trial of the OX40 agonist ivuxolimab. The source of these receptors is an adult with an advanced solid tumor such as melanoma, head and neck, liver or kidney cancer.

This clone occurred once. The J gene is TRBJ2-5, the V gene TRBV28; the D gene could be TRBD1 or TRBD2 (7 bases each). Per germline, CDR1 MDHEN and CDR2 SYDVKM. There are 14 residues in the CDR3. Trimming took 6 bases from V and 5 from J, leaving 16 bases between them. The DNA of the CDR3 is TGTGCCAGCAGGCCACAGGGGCGGGGGGAGACCCAGTACTTC. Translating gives CASRPQGRGETQYF.

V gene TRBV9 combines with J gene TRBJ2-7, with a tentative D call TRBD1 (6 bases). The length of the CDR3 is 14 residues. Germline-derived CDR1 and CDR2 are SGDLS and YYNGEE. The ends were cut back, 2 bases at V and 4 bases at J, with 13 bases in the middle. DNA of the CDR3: TGTGCCAGCAGCGTGAGACAGGCAGGTTACGAGCAGTACTTC. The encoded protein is CASSVRQAGYEQYF.

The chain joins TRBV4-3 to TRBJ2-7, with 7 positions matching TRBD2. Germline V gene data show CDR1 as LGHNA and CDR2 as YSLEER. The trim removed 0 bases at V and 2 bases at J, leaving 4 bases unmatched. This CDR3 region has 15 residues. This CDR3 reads CASSQDRAGAYEQYF. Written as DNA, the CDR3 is TGCGCCAGCAGCCAAGATCGGGCGGGGGCCTACGAGCAGTACTTC.

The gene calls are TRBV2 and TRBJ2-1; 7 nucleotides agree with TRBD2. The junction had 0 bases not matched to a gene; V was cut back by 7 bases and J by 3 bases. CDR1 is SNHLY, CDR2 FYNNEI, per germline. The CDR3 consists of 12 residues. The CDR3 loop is CASTSGYNEQFF. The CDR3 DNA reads TGTGCCAGCACTAGCGGCTACAATGAGCAGTTCTTC.